A selection of T cell receptor beta chains follows, all from one sample in a study of T-cell memory formation after mild COVID-19. From the 5' RACE reads, TCRdb called clonotypes with MiXCR, one entry per CDR3 protein. The table lists 550,000 to 700,000 distinct CDR3 sequences, 15% to 20% of them singletons. Specimen: PBMCs or a T cell subset sorted from them (not recorded which). These receptors all come from an adult woman who had mild COVID-19 (a few samples of this study predate the infection). Cell type and time point are not known. Both conserved end residues are part of each CDR3. D genes are given only for firm matches. Not every row has a clone size; where given, it reads once, few, many or a size class.

V gene	D gene	clone size	J gene	CDR3 protein	CDR3 DNA
TRBV3-1	TRBD2	few	TRBJ2-1	CASSQEIGGAFNEQFF	TGTGCCAGCAGCCAAGAAATCGGGGGGGCCTTCAATGAGCAGTTCTTC
TRBV7-2	TRBD2	few	TRBJ2-5	CASSLIAGVGQETQYF	TGTGCCAGCAGCCTAATAGCGGGAGTCGGCCAAGAGACCCAGTACTTC
TRBV7-6	.	.	TRBJ2-4	CASSPEGGAEDIQYF	TGTGCCAGCAGCCCCGAGGGGGGGGCGGAGGACATTCAGTACTTC
TRBV13	TRBD2	.	TRBJ2-5	CASSLVLTSGRSGETQYF	TGTGCCAGCAGCTTAGTTCTGACTAGCGGGAGGTCGGGGGAGACCCAGTACTTC
TRBV24-1	TRBD2	few	TRBJ2-5	CATSDGKLALQETQYF	TGTGCCACCAGTGATGGGAAACTAGCGCTGCAAGAGACCCAGTACTTC
TRBV19	TRBD2	.	TRBJ2-2	CASRLASNTGELFF	TGTGCCAGTAGACTAGCGAGTAACACCGGGGAGCTGTTTTTT
TRBV7-2	.	.	TRBJ2-7	CASSLVRAYEQYF	TGTGCCAGCAGCTTAGTCAGGGCCTACGAGCAGTACTTC
TRBV6-1	.	.	TRBJ2-3	CASSEHSGVDTQYF	TGTGCCAGCAGTGAACACTCAGGGGTTGATACGCAGTATTTT
TRBV27	TRBD1	few	TRBJ1-2	CASSAGTGVRGYTF	TGTGCCAGCAGTGCCGGGACAGGGGTACGGGGCTACACCTTC
TRBV5-6	TRBD2	few	TRBJ2-5	CASSLGTSGGEGFQETQYF	TGTGCCAGCAGCTTAGGGACTAGCGGGGGAGAAGGATTCCAAGAGACCCAGTACTTC
TRBV20-1	TRBD2	.	TRBJ2-2	CSAPHLAGVHTGELFF	TGCAGTGCTCCGCACCTCGCGGGGGTCCACACCGGGGAGCTGTTTTTT
TRBV4-1	TRBD2	.	TRBJ2-7	CASSPRLAGGDYEQYF	TGCGCCAGCAGCCCGAGACTAGCGGGGGGTGATTACGAGCAGTACTTC
TRBV20-1	.	few	TRBJ2-7	CSARPKTSYEQYF	TGCAGTGCTAGACCCAAGACATCCTACGAGCAGTACTTC
TRBV11-3	.	few	TRBJ2-2	CASSLWFWQGGTGELFF	TGTGCCAGCAGCTTATGGTTTTGGCAGGGAGGCACCGGGGAGCTGTTTTTT
TRBV5-4	TRBD1	.	TRBJ2-6	CASSLQDRSSGANVLTF	TGTGCCAGCAGCCTACAGGACAGGAGCTCTGGGGCCAACGTCCTGACTTTC
TRBV24-1	TRBD1	.	TRBJ2-1	CATSDFSTGGFYEQFF	TGTGCCACCAGTGATTTCTCGACAGGGGGCTTCTATGAGCAGTTCTTC
TRBV4-1	.	few	TRBJ2-2	CASSPSASNTGELFF	TGCGCCAGCAGCCCTAGCGCGAGCAACACCGGGGAGCTGTTTTTT
TRBV9	TRBD2	few	TRBJ2-1	CASSVAGGGAYEQFF	TGTGCCAGCAGCGTAGCGGGCGGGGGGGCCTATGAGCAGTTCTTC
TRBV10-3	.	.	TRBJ2-3	CAISVGGNFGDTQYF	TGTGCCATCAGTGTCGGAGGGAATTTTGGAGATACGCAGTATTTT
TRBV7-6	.	.	TRBJ2-1	CASSLGWGVKFF	TGTGCCAGCAGCTTAGGATGGGGTGTGAAGTTCTTC
TRBV12-3/TRBV12-4	.	few	TRBJ2-3	CASTRTDTQYF	TGTGCCAGCACCAGAACAGATACGCAGTATTTT
TRBV18	.	.	TRBJ1-3	CASSPRRGERSGNTIYF	TGTGCCAGCTCACCCCGACGGGGGGAAAGGTCTGGAAACACCATATATTTT
TRBV10-3	TRBD2	few	TRBJ2-3	CAISEPGLAGRSGTDTQYF	TGTGCCATCAGTGAGCCGGGACTAGCGGGGCGATCGGGCACAGATACGCAGTATTTT
TRBV7-8	.	few	TRBJ1-1	CASSLKVTEAFF	TGTGCCAGCAGCTTAAAGGTGACTGAAGCTTTCTTT
TRBV15	.	few	TRBJ2-7	CATSRVRSTGGSYEQYF	TGTGCCACCAGCAGAGTCCGGTCGACAGGTGGATCCTACGAGCAGTACTTC
TRBV4-3	.	.	TRBJ2-1	CASRTRLGALDNEQFF	TGCGCCAGCAGAACACGGTTAGGGGCCCTAGACAATGAGCAGTTCTTC
TRBV13	.	few	TRBJ2-1	CASSSNPPPVGGQFF	TGTGCCAGCAGCTCTAATCCACCCCCTGTGGGGGGGCAGTTCTTC
TRBV7-2	.	few	TRBJ2-6	CASRPVSGANVLTF	TGTGCCAGCAGACCGGTGTCTGGGGCCAACGTCCTGACTTTC
TRBV5-1	.	.	TRBJ1-2	CASSPTTREGYTF	TGCGCCAGCAGCCCAACTACCAGGGAAGGCTACACCTTC
TRBV6-6	.	.	TRBJ1-5	CASSYLGPDQPQHF	TGTGCCAGCAGTTACCTCGGACCGGATCAGCCCCAGCATTTT
TRBV3-1	.	.	TRBJ2-1	CASSQDLDSPREQFF	TGTGCCAGCAGCCAAGATCTGGACTCGCCAAGAGAGCAGTTCTTC
TRBV30	TRBD1	.	TRBJ1-2	CAWSLRTGAARGYTF	TGTGCCTGGAGTCTCCGGACAGGGGCCGCGAGAGGCTACACCTTC
TRBV6-2/TRBV6-3	.	few	TRBJ1-2	CASSYYSGSYGYTF	TGTGCCAGCAGTTACTATTCGGGATCCTATGGCTACACCTTC
TRBV10-3	TRBD1	.	TRBJ2-2	CAISGTGNTGELFF	TGTGCCATCAGTGGGACAGGGAACACCGGGGAGCTGTTTTTT
TRBV20-1	.	few	TRBJ2-5	CSATYGETQYF	TGCAGTGCTACTTATGGGGAGACCCAGTACTTC
TRBV5-6	.	few	TRBJ2-2	CASSPTGRTGELFF	TGTGCCAGCAGCCCTACAGGGCGGACCGGGGAGCTGTTTTTT
TRBV7-2	TRBD2	.	TRBJ2-3	CASSFSGTSGSGSDTQYF	TGTGCCAGCAGCTTCTCCGGGACTAGCGGGAGTGGGTCAGATACGCAGTATTTT
TRBV27	.	.	TRBJ2-7	CASSPAGYSYEQYF	TGTGCCAGCAGTCCCGCAGGGTACTCCTACGAGCAGTACTTC
TRBV5-1	.	few	TRBJ2-1	CASSLSTGSSYNEQFF	TGCGCCAGCAGCTTGTCTACAGGGAGCTCCTACAATGAGCAGTTCTTC
TRBV6-6	.	.	TRBJ2-3	CASNPQGLTDTQYF	TGTGCCAGCAACCCCCAGGGACTCACAGATACGCAGTATTTT
TRBV20-1	.	few	TRBJ2-4	CSARGMLGDLAKNIQYF	TGCAGTGCTAGGGGGATGCTAGGGGACTTAGCCAAAAACATTCAGTACTTC
TRBV15	.	.	TRBJ1-1	CATSRSYGDALTEAFF	TGTGCCACCAGCAGATCTTATGGCGACGCTCTCACTGAAGCTTTCTTT
TRBV5-6	.	.	TRBJ1-3	CASSLDRVKNTIYF	TGTGCCAGCAGCTTGGACAGGGTGAAAAACACCATATATTTT
TRBV30	TRBD1	.	TRBJ1-6	CAWSPIQTGGKSPLHF	TGTGCCTGGAGTCCAATCCAGACAGGGGGCAAATCACCCCTCCACTTT
TRBV7-3	.	.	TRBJ1-1	CASSPGRLGNTEAFF	TGTGCCAGCAGCCCTGGACGTTTAGGCAACACTGAAGCTTTCTTT
TRBV7-3	TRBD2	few	TRBJ2-1	CASSPVGGRAGEQFF	TGTGCCAGCAGCCCCGTTGGGGGGAGGGCCGGTGAGCAGTTCTTC
TRBV7-9	.	few	TRBJ2-6	CATPRGGRLNLAGANVLTF	TGTGCCACCCCCCGGGGAGGCCGTCTCAACCTCGCTGGGGCCAACGTCCTGACTTTC
TRBV11-2	TRBD1	.	TRBJ2-1	CASIHPGQGVSNEQFF	TGTGCCAGCATTCACCCCGGACAGGGGGTGAGCAATGAGCAGTTCTTC
TRBV6-1	.	.	TRBJ1-5	CATLGLDGGGNQPQHF	TGTGCCACCCTGGGCCTGGATGGGGGCGGCAATCAGCCCCAGCATTTT